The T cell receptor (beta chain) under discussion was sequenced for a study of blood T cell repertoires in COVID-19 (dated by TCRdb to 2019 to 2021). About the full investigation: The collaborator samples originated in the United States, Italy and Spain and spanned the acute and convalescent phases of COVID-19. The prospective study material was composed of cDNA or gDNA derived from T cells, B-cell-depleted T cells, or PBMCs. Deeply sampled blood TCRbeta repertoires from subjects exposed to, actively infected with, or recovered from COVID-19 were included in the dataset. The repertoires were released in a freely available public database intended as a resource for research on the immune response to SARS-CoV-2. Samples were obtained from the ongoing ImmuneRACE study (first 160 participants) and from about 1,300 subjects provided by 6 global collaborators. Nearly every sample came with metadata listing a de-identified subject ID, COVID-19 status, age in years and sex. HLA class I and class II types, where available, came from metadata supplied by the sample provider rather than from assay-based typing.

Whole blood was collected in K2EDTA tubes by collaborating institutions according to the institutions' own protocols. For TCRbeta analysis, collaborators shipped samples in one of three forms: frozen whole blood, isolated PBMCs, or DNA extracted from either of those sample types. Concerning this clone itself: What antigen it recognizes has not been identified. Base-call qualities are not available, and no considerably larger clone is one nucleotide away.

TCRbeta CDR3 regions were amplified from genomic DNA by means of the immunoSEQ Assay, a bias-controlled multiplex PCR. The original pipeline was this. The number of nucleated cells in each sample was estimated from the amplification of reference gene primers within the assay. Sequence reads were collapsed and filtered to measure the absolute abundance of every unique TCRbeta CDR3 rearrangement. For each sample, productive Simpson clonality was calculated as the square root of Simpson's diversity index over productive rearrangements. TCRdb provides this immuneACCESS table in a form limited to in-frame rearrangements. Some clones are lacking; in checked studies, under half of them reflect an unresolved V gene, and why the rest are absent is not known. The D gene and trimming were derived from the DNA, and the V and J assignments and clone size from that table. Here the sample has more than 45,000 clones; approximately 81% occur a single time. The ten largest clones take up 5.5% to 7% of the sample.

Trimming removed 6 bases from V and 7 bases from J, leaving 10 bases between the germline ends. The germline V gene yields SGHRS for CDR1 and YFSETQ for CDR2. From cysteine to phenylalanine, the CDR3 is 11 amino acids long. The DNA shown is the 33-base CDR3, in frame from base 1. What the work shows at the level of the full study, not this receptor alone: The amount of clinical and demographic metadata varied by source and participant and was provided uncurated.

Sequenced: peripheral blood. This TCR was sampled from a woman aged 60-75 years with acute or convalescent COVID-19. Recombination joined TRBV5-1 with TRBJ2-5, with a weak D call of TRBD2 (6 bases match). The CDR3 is CASTLGGTQYF. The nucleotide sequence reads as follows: TGCGCCAGCACCCTGGGGGGGACCCAGTACTTC.